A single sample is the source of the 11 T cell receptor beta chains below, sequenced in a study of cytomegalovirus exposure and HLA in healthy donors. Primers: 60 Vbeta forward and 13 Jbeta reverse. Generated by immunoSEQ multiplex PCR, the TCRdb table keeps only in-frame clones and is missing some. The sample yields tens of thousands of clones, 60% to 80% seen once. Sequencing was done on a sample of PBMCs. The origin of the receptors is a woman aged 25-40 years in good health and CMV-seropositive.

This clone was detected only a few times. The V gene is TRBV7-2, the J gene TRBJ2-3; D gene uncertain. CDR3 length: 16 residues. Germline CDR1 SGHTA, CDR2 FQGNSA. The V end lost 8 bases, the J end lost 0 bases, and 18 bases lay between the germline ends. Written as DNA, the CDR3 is TGTGCCAGCGCCGAATCTCGGTACCTTAGCACAGATACGCAGTATTTT. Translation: CASAESRYLSTDTQYF. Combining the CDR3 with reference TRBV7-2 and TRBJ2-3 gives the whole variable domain GAGVSQSPSNKVTEKGKDVELRCDPISGHTALYWYRQSLGQGLEFLIYFQGNSAPDKSGLPSDRFSAERTGGSVSTLTIQRTQQEDSAVYLCASAESRYLSTDTQYFGPGTRLTVL.

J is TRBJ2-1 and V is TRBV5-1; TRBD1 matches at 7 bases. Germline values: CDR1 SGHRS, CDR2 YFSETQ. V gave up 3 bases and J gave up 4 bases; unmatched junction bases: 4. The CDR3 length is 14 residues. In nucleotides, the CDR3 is TGCGCCAGCAGCTCGGGACAGACATACAATGAGCAGTTCTTC. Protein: CASSSGQTYNEQFF. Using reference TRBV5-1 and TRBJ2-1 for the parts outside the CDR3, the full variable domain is KAGVTQTPRYLIKTRGQQVTLSCSPISGHRSVSWYQQTPGQGLQFLFEYFSETQRNKGNFPGRFSGRQFSNSRSEMNVSTLELGDSALYLCASSSGQTYNEQFFGPGTRLTVL.

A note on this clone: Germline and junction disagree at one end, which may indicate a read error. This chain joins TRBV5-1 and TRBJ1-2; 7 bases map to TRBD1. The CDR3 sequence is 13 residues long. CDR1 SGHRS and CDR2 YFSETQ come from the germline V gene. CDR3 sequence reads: CAPNRDRGWMVYF. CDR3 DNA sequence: TGCGCCCCAAACCGGGACAGAGGTTGGATGGTCTACTTC. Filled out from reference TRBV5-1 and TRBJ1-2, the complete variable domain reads KAGVTQTPRYLIKTRGQQVTLSCSPISGHRSVSWYQQTPGQGLQFLFEYFSETQRNKGNFPGRFSGRQFSNSRSEMNVSTLELGDSALYLCAPNRDRGWMVYFGSGTRLTVV.

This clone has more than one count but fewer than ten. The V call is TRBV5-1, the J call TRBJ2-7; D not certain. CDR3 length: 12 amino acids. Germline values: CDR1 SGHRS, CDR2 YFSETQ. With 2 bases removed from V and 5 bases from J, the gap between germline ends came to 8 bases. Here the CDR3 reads CASSLRVNEQYF. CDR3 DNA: TGCGCCAGCAGCTTACGAGTGAACGAGCAGTACTTC.

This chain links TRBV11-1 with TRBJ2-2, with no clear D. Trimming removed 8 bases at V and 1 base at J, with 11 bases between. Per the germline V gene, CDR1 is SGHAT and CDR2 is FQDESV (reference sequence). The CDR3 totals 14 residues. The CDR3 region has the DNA TGTGCCAGCGTACCCAGACAGAACACCGGGGAGCTGTTTTTT. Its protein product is CASVPRQNTGELFF.

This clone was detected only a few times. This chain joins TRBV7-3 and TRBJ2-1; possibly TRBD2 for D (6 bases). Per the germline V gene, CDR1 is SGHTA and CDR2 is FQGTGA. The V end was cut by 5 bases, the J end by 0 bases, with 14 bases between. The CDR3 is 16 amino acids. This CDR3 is CASSIAGTASYNEQFF. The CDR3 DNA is TGTGCCAGCAGCATTGCCGGGACTGCCTCCTACAATGAGCAGTTCTTC.

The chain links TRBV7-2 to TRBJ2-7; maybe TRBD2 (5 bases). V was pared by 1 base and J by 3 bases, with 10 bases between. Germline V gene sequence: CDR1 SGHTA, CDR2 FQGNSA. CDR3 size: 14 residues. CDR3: CASSLVRASYEQYF. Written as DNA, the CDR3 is TGTGCCAGCAGCTTAGTGAGGGCCAGCTACGAGCAGTACTTC.

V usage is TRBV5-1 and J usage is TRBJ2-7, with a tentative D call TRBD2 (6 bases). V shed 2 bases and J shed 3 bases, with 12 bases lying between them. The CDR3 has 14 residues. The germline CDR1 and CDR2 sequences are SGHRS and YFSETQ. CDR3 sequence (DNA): TGCGCCAGCAGCTTTGGCGGGAAAGTCTACGAGCAGTACTTC. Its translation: CASSFGGKVYEQYF. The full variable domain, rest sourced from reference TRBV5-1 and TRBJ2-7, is KAGVTQTPRYLIKTRGQQVTLSCSPISGHRSVSWYQQTPGQGLQFLFEYFSETQRNKGNFPGRFSGRQFSNSRSEMNVSTLELGDSALYLCASSFGGKVYEQYFGPGTRLTVT.

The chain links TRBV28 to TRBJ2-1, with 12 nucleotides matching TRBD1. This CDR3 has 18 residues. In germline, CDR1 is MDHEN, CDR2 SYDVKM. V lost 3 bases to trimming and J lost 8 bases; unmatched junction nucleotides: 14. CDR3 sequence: CASSFRGGGTGGMDEQFF. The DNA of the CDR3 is TGTGCCAGCAGTTTCCGGGGAGGGGGGACAGGGGGCATGGATGAGCAGTTCTTC.

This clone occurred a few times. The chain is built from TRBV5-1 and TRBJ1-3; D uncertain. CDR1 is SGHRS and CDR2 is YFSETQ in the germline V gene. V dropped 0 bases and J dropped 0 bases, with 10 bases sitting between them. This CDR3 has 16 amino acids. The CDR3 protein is CASSLGAAVSGNTIYF. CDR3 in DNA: TGCGCCAGCAGCTTGGGGGCAGCCGTCTCTGGAAACACCATATATTTT.

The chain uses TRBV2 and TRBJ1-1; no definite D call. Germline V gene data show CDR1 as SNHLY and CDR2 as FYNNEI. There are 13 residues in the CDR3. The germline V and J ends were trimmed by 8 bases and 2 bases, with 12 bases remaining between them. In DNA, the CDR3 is TGTGCCAGCTCCTGGGGAGGTAACACTGAAGCTTTCTTT. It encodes CASSWGGNTEAFF.